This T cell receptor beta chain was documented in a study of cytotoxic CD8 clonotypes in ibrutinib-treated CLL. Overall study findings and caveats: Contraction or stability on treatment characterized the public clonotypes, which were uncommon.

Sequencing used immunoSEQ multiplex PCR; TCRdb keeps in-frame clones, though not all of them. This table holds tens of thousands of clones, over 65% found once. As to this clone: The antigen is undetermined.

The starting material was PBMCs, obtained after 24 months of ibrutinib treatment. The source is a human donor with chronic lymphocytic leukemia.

This CDR3 reads CASFRDRAADTQYF. CDR3 nucleotides: TGCGCCAGCTTCCGGGACAGGGCAGCAGATACGCAGTATTTT. The chain has TRBV5-1 and TRBJ2-3; 9 bases line up with TRBD1. Trimming at V came to 7 bases and at J to 4 bases, leaving 7 bases not matched to a gene. CDR3 length: 14 residues. Germline V gene lookup returns CDR1 SGHRS and CDR2 YFSETQ. The full variable domain, completed using reference TRBV5-1 and TRBJ2-3, is KAGVTQTPRYLIKTRGQQVTLSCSPISGHRSVSWYQQTPGQGLQFLFEYFSETQRNKGNFPGRFSGRQFSNSRSEMNVSTLELGDSALYLCASFRDRAADTQYFGPGTRLTVL.